The 19 T cell receptor beta chains presented below share a single source sample, sequenced in a study of T cell responses to AZD1222 COVID-19 vaccine. TCRdb keeps only in-frame clones here, not all; method: immunoSEQ multiplex PCR. The sample has around 180,000 clones, 85% to 90% seen once. The sample here was peripheral blood, taken on day 0 of AZD1222 vaccination. The receptors were gathered from an adult in good health.

This rearrangement joins TRBV7-2 to TRBJ2-2; 12 bases fit TRBD2. The junction had 4 bases not matched to a gene; V was cut back by 5 bases and J by 0 bases. CDR3 length equals 17 residues. Per the germline V gene, CDR1 is SGHTA and CDR2 is FQGNSA. The DNA of the CDR3 is TGTGCCAGCAGCCCACTAGCGGGGGGTCCGAACACCGGGGAGCTGTTTTTT. Protein: CASSPLAGGPNTGELFF.

This chain connects TRBV4-3 to TRBJ1-3; D not certain. Germline loops: CDR1 LGHNA, CDR2 YSLEER. The CDR3 is 14 residues long. Trimming cost V 0 bases and J 2 bases, with 5 bases left between them. CDR3 sequence (DNA): TGCGCCAGCAGCCAAGATCATGCTGGAAACACCATATATTTT. Residues: CASSQDHAGNTIYF.

The chain employs TRBV27 and TRBJ1-2; no definite D call. This CDR3 has 13 amino acids. The germline V and J ends were trimmed by 5 bases and 13 bases, with 20 bases remaining between them. Germline V CDR1 and CDR2: MNHEY, SMNVEV (reference sequence). The CDR3 loop is CASSLTNSFPSTF. CDR3 coding DNA: TGTGCCAGCAGTCTGACGAACAGTTTTCCGAGCACCTTC.

V usage is TRBV6-6 and J usage is TRBJ1-6, with 10 bases aligning to TRBD1. Germline CDR1 reads MNHNY; CDR2 reads SVGAGI (reference sequence). V lost 4 bases to trimming and J lost 13 bases; unmatched junction nucleotides: 7. The CDR3 sequence is 14 residues long. CDR3 sequence: CASSSTGQGTPLHF. The CDR3 DNA reads as TGTGCCAGCAGTTCGACGGGACAGGGGACTCCCCTCCACTTT.

The count of this clone is one. This sequence joins TRBV10-3 and TRBJ2-6; maybe TRBD1 (7 bases). Trimming left V 3 bases short and J 0 bases short, with 15 bases between. The CDR3 spans 18 residues. The germline V gene encodes CDR1 ENHRY and CDR2 SYGVKD. In DNA, the CDR3 is TGTGCCATCAGTGACGGGAGAAGGGGGCTCTCTGGGGCCAACGTCCTGACTTTC. Its translation is CAISDGRRGLSGANVLTF.

This rearrangement joins TRBV28 to TRBJ2-1, with D hard to call. The germline V and J ends were trimmed by 6 bases and 1 base, with 19 bases remaining between them. The CDR3 has 17 residues. The germline V gene encodes CDR1 MDHEN and CDR2 SYDVKM. CDR3 DNA: TGTGCCAGCAGATCACCCCTCGGCAGCAGGTCCTACAATGAGCAGTTCTTC. This sequence encodes CASRSPLGSRSYNEQFF.

The chain couples TRBV12-5 to TRBJ2-5; 11 nucleotides line up with TRBD1. Per germline, CDR1 LGHNT and CDR2 FRNRAP. The junction had 7 bases not matched to a gene; V was cut back by 5 bases and J by 5 bases. This CDR3 is built from 15 residues. Here the CDR3 reads CASGKGQGAWETQYF. CDR3 in DNA: TGTGCTAGTGGTAAAGGACAGGGGGCATGGGAGACCCAGTACTTC.

The CDR3 loop is CASSSTYNSPLHF. CDR3 bases: TGTGCCAGCAGTTCTACGTATAATTCACCCCTCCACTTT. The rearrangement uses TRBV28 and TRBJ1-6; no clear D gene. Germline CDR1 reads MDHEN; CDR2 reads SYDVKM. This CDR3 is 13 amino acids long. The ends were cut back, 4 bases at V and 4 bases at J, with 5 bases in the middle.

The chain carries TRBV11-2 and TRBJ2-2; D unclear. V was shortened by 5 bases and J by 1 base, with 17 bases between the two germline ends. The CDR3 has 17 residues. Germline V gene sequence: CDR1 SGHAT, CDR2 FQNNGV. This CDR3 is CASSARMQWKNTGELFF. The CDR3 nucleotides are TGTGCCAGCAGCGCCCGGATGCAGTGGAAGAACACCGGGGAGCTGTTTTTT.

The CDR3 nucleotides read TGTGCCAGCACTAGCGGGGGGGCCGATGGTACAGATACGCAGTATTTT. It codes for CASTSGGADGTDTQYF. V is TRBV27 and J is TRBJ2-3, with 12 positions matching TRBD2. The CDR3 extends over 16 amino acids. CDR1 and CDR2 (germline): MNHEY, SMNVEV (reference sequence). V gave up 7 bases and J gave up 3 bases; unmatched junction bases: 8.

The chain carries TRBV27 and TRBJ1-2; TRBD1 might be the D (5 bases). The V gene lost 5 bases and the J gene lost 0 bases, with 16 bases spanning the gap. This CDR3 has 16 residues. Germline V gene lookup returns CDR1 MNHEY and CDR2 SMNVEV (reference sequence). CDR3 sequence (DNA): TGTGCCAGCAGTCTGAGGGGCGAAACGGCTAACTATGGCTACACCTTC. It yields the protein CASSLRGETANYGYTF.

This clone has just a few counts. This chain joins TRBV4-1 and TRBJ1-2; D is uncertain. Looked up from germline, CDR1 is MGHRA and CDR2 is YSYEKL. The CDR3 is 14 residues long. V was pared by 3 bases and J by 3 bases, with 11 bases between. The CDR3 bases are TGCGCCAGCAGCCAGGTCGGGAAGGACTATGGCTACACCTTC. It codes for CASSQVGKDYGYTF.

This chain connects TRBV7-6 to TRBJ2-2; tentative D call: TRBD1 (6 bases). V shed 2 bases and J shed 0 bases, with 10 bases lying between them. From germline, CDR1 is SGHVS and CDR2 FNYEAQ. The CDR3 is 16 residues long. CDR3 amino acids: CASSLNGQTNTGELFF. The CDR3, as DNA: TGTGCCAGCAGCTTAAATGGACAGACGAACACCGGGGAGCTGTTTTTT.

The chain is built from TRBV5-4 and TRBJ1-6; D is uncertain. The CDR3 runs to 14 residues. Germline CDR1 is SGHNT and CDR2 is YYREEE (reference sequence). V was shortened by 1 base and J by 6 bases, with 8 bases between the two germline ends. CDR3 sequence: CASSLWAVNSPLHF. The CDR3 DNA reads TGTGCCAGCAGCTTGTGGGCAGTTAATTCACCCCTCCACTTT.

The rearrangement uses TRBV7-3 and TRBJ2-2; 9 bases match TRBD2. This CDR3 region has 18 residues. V gave up 1 base and J gave up 3 bases; unmatched junction bases: 9. Germline lookup yields CDR1 SGHTA and CDR2 FQGTGA. CDR3 sequence reads: CASSLNFGAGGYTGELFF. In nucleotides, the CDR3 is TGTGCCAGCAGCTTAAATTTCGGAGCGGGGGGTTACACCGGGGAGCTGTTTTTT.

The CDR3 sequence is CASRSKWDSYYEQYF. CDR3 DNA sequence: TGTGCCAGCAGAAGCAAGTGGGACAGCTACTACGAGCAGTACTTC. This chain uses TRBV27 with TRBJ2-7; 7 nucleotides match TRBD1. V was clipped by 6 bases and J by 3 bases; unmatched bases: 11. CDR3 length equals 15 residues. The V gene's germline CDR1 is MNHEY and CDR2 SMNVEV (reference sequence).

The rearrangement links TRBV3-1 (or the pseudogene TRBV3-2) to TRBJ1-2; D gene unclear. The germline V gene encodes CDR1 LGHDT and CDR2 YNNKEL (reference sequence). CDR3 size: 16 residues. V lost 1 base, J lost 0 bases, and 12 bases lay in between. The CDR3 DNA reads TGTGCCAGCAGCCAAGGAGGCAGAGCAACTAACTATGGCTACACCTTC. This sequence encodes CASSQGGRATNYGYTF.

This chain joins TRBV4-1 and TRBJ1-5; TRBD1 matches 9 bases. Looked up from germline, CDR1 is MGHRA and CDR2 is YSYEKL. J was trimmed by 5 bases and V by 3 bases; bases with no gene match: 5. The CDR3 totals 15 residues. The CDR3 here is CASSHSTGGDQPQHF. The DNA for the CDR3 is TGCGCCAGCAGCCACTCGACAGGGGGAGATCAGCCCCAGCATTTT.

The rearrangement uses TRBV28 and TRBJ2-7, with D tentatively TRBD1 (6 bases). CDR3 length: 14 residues. Between the trimmed V and J ends, which lost 2 bases and 6 bases, there was a span of 14 bases. CDR1 and CDR2 from the germline V gene are MDHEN and SYDVKM. This chain's CDR3 is CASSLTYGQREQYF. CDR3 nucleotides: TGTGCCAGCAGTTTAACTTACGGACAGCGCGAGCAGTACTTC. Full variable domain (remainder filled in from reference TRBV28 and TRBJ2-7): DVKVTQSSRYLVKRTGEKVFLECVQDMDHENMFWYRQDPGLGLRLIYFSYDVKMKEKGDIPEGYSVSREKKERFSLILESASTNQTSMYLCASSLTYGQREQYFGPGTRLTVT.